This T cell receptor (beta chain) was recorded in a study of identical twins. Study-wide findings and caveats: In drawing conclusions, the study used cross-sectional statistical analysis and did not follow the same donors.

TCRdb used MiXCR to reprocess the 5' RACE reads, holding one entry per CDR3 protein. In the table there are fewer than 550,000 distinct CDR3 sequences, 15% of which are singletons. This clonotype was detected a few times. As yet, its antigen is unknown. V was clipped by 4 bases and J by 6 bases, with 9 bases between them. CDR3 length equals 13 residues. In addition, the sample was reused for a study of yellow fever vaccine responses in identical twins.

The sample was CD4+ T cells sorted from blood. The origin of this receptor is a young woman in good health. The genes are TRBV12-3 or TRBV12-4 and TRBJ2-2; D might be TRBD2 (6 bases). The CDR3 here is CASSSRGSGELFF. CDR3 coding DNA: TGTGCCAGCAGTTCCCGGGGGTCCGGGGAGCTGTTTTTT.